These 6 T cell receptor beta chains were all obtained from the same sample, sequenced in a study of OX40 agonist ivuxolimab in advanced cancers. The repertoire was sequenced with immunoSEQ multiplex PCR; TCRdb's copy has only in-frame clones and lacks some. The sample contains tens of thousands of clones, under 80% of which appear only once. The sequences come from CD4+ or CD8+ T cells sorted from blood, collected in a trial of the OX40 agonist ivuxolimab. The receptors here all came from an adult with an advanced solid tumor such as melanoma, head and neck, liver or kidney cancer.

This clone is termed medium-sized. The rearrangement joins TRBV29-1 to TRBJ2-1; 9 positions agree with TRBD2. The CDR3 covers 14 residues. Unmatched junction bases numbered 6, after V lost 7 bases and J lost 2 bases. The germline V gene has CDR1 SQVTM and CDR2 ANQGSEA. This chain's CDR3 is CSGLAGAAYNEQFF. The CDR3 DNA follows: TGCAGCGGATTAGCGGGAGCGGCCTACAATGAGCAGTTCTTC.

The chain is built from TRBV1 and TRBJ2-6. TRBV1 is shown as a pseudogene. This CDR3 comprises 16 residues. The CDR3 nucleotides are TGCACCAGCAGGCGTTGTGCACAAAGTCGGGCCAACGTCCTGACTTTC. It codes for CTSRRCAQSRANVLTF.

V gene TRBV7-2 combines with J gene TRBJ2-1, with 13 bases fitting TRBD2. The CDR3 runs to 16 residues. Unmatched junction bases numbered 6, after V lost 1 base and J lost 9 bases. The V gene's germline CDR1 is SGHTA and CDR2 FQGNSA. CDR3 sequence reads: CASSLVGTSGIGEQFF. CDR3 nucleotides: TGTGCCAGCAGCTTAGTAGGGACTAGCGGGATAGGTGAGCAGTTCTTC.

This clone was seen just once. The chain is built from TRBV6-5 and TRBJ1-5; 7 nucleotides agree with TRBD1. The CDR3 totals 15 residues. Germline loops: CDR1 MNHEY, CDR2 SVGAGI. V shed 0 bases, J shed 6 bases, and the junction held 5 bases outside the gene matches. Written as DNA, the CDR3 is TGTGCCAGCAGTTACTCAGGGGGCCGTCTTCAGCCCCAGCATTTT. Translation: CASSYSGGRLQPQHF.

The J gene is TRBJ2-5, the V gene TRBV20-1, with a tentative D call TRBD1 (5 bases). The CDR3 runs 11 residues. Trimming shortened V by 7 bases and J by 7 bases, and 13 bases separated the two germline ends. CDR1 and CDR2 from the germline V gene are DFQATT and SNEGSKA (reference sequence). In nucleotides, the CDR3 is TGCAGTGTGGCCACCCAGGGGACCCAGTACTTC. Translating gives CSVATQGTQYF.

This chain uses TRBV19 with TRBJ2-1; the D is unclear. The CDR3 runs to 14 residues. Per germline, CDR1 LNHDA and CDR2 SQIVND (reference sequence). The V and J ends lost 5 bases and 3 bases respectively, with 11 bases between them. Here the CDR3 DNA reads TGTGCCAGTAGTCTCCGACTCGACTACAATGAGCAGTTCTTC. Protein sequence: CASSLRLDYNEQFF.